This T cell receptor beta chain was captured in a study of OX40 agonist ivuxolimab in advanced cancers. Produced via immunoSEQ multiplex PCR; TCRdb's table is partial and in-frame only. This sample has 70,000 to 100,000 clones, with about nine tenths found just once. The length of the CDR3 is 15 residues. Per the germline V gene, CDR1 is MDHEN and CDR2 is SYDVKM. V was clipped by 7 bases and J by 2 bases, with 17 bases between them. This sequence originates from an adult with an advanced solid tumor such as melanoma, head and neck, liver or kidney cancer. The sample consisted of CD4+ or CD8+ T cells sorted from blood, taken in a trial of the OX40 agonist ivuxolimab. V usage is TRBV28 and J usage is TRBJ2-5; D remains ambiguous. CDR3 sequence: CASTTPWTSQETQYF. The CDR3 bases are TGTGCCAGCACCACGCCCTGGACCTCACAAGAGACCCAGTACTTC.